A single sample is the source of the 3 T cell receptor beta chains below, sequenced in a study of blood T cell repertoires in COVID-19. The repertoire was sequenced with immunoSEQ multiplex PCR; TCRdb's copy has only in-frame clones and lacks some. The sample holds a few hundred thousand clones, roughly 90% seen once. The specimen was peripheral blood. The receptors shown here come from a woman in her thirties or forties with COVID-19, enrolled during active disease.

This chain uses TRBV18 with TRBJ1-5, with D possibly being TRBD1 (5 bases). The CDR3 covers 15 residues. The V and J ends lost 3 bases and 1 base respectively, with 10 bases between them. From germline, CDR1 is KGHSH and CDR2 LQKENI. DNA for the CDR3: TGTGCCAGCTCACCCGCAGGGAAGAGCAATCAGCCCCAGCATTTT. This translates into CASSPAGKSNQPQHF.

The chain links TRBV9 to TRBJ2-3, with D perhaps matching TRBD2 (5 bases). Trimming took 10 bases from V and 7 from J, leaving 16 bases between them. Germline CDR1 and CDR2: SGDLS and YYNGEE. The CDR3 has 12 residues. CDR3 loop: CAWARGRNTQYF. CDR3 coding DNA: TGTGCCTGGGCCAGAGGGCGAAATACGCAGTATTTT.

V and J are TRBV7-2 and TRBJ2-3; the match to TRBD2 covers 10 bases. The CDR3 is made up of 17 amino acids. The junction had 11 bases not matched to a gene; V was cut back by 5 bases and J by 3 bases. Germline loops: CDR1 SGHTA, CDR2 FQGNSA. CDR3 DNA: TGTGCCAGCAGCCGCGACTTCTCTAGCGGGAGTACAGATACGCAGTATTTT. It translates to CASSRDFSSGSTDTQYF.